One T cell receptor beta chain is described in this entry. Its antigen is currently unknown. Reverse transcription of roughly 0.5 to 1 ug RNA was performed with random hexamers. The immunoSEQ assay covered 54 Vbeta and 13 Jbeta segments for CDR3. TCRdb re-called the immunoSEQ multiplex PCR reads through MiXCR, storing one row per CDR3 protein. The sample lists some 150,000 distinct CDR3 sequences; roughly 94% were seen once. Blood CD8+ and CD4+ T cells underwent high-throughput TCR beta sequencing. While CD8+ and CD4+ T cells were isolated negatively, TEMRA cells were enriched by FACS. V lost 2 bases and J lost 3, with 14 bases in between. The CDR3 runs 15 residues. The germline gives CDR1 MNHEY, CDR2 SVGEGT. This entry comes from a study of CD8 T cells in Susac syndrome. Overall study findings and caveats: Individuals included in the TCR sequencing and HLA analysis were acknowledged by the study to be relatively few in number.

The source material was CD4+ T cells from PBMCs. The J gene is TRBJ2-7, the V gene TRBV6-2 or TRBV6-3, with D perhaps matching TRBD1 (5 bases). This clonotype originated in a human donor in good health. The CDR3 region is CASSYGVRVYYEQYF. The CDR3 DNA reads TGTGCCAGCAGTTACGGAGTCAGGGTCTACTACGAGCAGTACTTC.